The 20 T cell receptor beta chains given below trace back to one sample, sequenced in a study of shared clonotypes between healthy human individuals. Profiling relied on immunoSEQ multiplex PCR, and the TCRdb table lists in-frame clones only, not all of them. Of some 2,000,000 clones listed, less than 95% are singletons. Positively selected for CCR7, the CD45RO-negative cells used as naive CD8 cells excluded terminally differentiated effector memory CD45RA+ cells. Sequenced sample: naive CD8+ T cells sorted from blood. These receptor sequences come from a man aged 18 to 29 in good health.

V is TRBV18 and J is TRBJ2-2, with 9 bases matching TRBD2. The V gene end was trimmed by 6 bases and the J gene end by 2 bases; junction bases not matched to a gene: 4. This CDR3 is 15 amino acids long. Per the germline V gene, CDR1 is KGHSH and CDR2 is LQKENI. CDR3 DNA: TGTGCCAGCTCCCTTAGCGGGGGAAACACCGGGGAGCTGTTTTTT. It codes for CASSLSGGNTGELFF.

This sequence joins TRBV11-2 and TRBJ2-1, with D unresolved. CDR3 size: 12 residues. Trimming removed 1 base from V and 10 bases from J, with 8 bases in between. Germline V CDR1 and CDR2: SGHAT, FQNNGV. The CDR3 loop is CASSLGTLEQFF. DNA for the CDR3: TGTGCCAGCAGCTTAGGGACCTTGGAGCAGTTCTTC.

The chain links TRBV11-2 to TRBJ2-2; perhaps D is TRBD1 or TRBD2 (6 bases each). The CDR3 runs 15 residues. Trimming pared 2 bases from V and 4 bases from J, leaving 11 bases between. The germline V gene encodes CDR1 SGHAT and CDR2 FQNNGV. Written as DNA, the CDR3 is TGTGCCAGCAGCTTAATCGGAGGGGGCACCGGGGAGCTGTTTTTT. Its protein is CASSLIGGGTGELFF.

Points on this clone: Other DNA sequences in this sample translate to the same CDR3. The V gene is TRBV13, the J gene TRBJ1-5; D is ambiguous. The germline V gene encodes CDR1 PRHDT and CDR2 FYEKMQ (reference sequence). This CDR3 is built from 13 residues. V was cut by 1 base and J by 4 bases, with 5 bases left in between. The CDR3 protein is CASSLDGNQPQHF. CDR3 DNA: TGTGCCAGCAGCTTAGATGGAAATCAGCCCCAGCATTTT. Full variable domain (remainder filled in from reference TRBV13 and TRBJ1-5): AAGVIQSPRHLIKEKRETATLKCYPIPRHDTVYWYQQGPGQDPQFLISFYEKMQSDKGSIPDRFSAQQFSDYHSELNMSSLELGDSALYFCASSLDGNQPQHFGDGTRLSIL.

CDR3 sequence reads: CASSQEALSYEQYF. CDR3 coding DNA: TGCGCCAGCAGCCAAGAAGCACTTTCCTACGAGCAGTACTTC. The rearrangement uses TRBV4-1 and TRBJ2-7, with D uncertain. The germline V gene encodes CDR1 MGHRA and CDR2 YSYEKL. V dropped 0 bases and J dropped 1 base, with 7 bases sitting between them. The CDR3 has 14 amino acids.

V gene TRBV4-2 combines with J gene TRBJ1-4; possibly TRBD1 for D (5 bases). The ends were cut back, 0 bases at V and 5 bases at J, with 10 bases in the middle. Per the germline V gene, CDR1 is LGHNA and CDR2 is YNFKEQ. CDR3 length: 15 amino acids. The CDR3 loop is CASSQERGLNEKLFF. In DNA, the CDR3 is TGTGCCAGCAGCCAAGAACGGGGGTTAAATGAAAAACTGTTTTTT.

In regard to this clone: The same CDR3 can be traced to other DNA sequences in this sample. The J gene is TRBJ2-1, the V gene TRBV27; 7 nucleotides align to TRBD2. The CDR3 consists of 12 residues. J lost 4 bases, V lost 8 bases, and 2 bases had no gene match. Germline lookup yields CDR1 MNHEY and CDR2 SMNVEV (reference sequence). In DNA, the CDR3 is TGTGCCAGCCGAGCGGGGTACAATGAGCAGTTCTTC. It yields the protein CASRAGYNEQFF.

J is TRBJ2-1 and V is TRBV5-1; D unresolved. The CDR3 has 15 residues. Trimming shortened V by 1 base and J by 0 bases, and 8 bases separated the two germline ends. CDR1 is SGHRS and CDR2 is YFSETQ in the germline V gene. In nucleotides, the CDR3 is TGCGCCAGCAGCTTGTCGGGCCCCTCCTACAATGAGCAGTTCTTC. Its translation: CASSLSGPSYNEQFF.

The gene calls are TRBV5-4 and TRBJ2-7; tentatively, D is TRBD2 (6 bases). The CDR3 is made up of 13 amino acids. The germline gives CDR1 SGHNT, CDR2 YYREEE (reference sequence). The V gene lost 6 bases and the J gene lost 6 bases, with 16 bases spanning the gap. CDR3 loop: CASTNPGGVEQYF. CDR3 sequence (DNA): TGTGCCAGCACCAACCCCGGAGGGGTCGAGCAGTACTTC.

J is TRBJ1-1 and V is TRBV10-3; D is unresolved. CDR1 ENHRY and CDR2 SYGVKD come from the germline V gene. This CDR3 is built from 15 residues. V was clipped by 6 bases and J by 6 bases, with 20 bases between them. Written as DNA, the CDR3 is TGTGCCATCAGCGGGCGTCTCCCCCCCCTAGCTGAAGCTTTCTTT. This codes for CAISGRLPPLAEAFF.

The rearrangement joins TRBV5-6 to TRBJ2-1; TRBD2 aligns across 8 bases. Germline loops: CDR1 SGHDT, CDR2 YYEEEE. The V gene end was trimmed by 4 bases and the J gene end by 5 bases; junction bases not matched to a gene: 8. The CDR3 consists of 15 residues. The CDR3: CASSPGGAPNNEQFF. The CDR3 DNA reads TGTGCCAGCAGCCCGGGGGGGGCGCCCAACAATGAGCAGTTCTTC.

The chain recombines TRBV9 with TRBJ2-2; D not resolved. Germline loops: CDR1 SGDLS, CDR2 YYNGEE. CDR3 length: 15 amino acids. The V and J ends lost 2 bases and 2 bases respectively, with 10 bases between them. CDR3 sequence reads: CASSVLADNTGELFF. CDR3 in DNA: TGTGCCAGCAGCGTCTTGGCAGATAACACCGGGGAGCTGTTTTTT.

V usage is TRBV19 and J usage is TRBJ2-7, with D unresolved. V lost 3 bases, J lost 7 bases, and 19 bases lay in between. CDR1 and CDR2 (germline): LNHDA, SQIVND (reference sequence). CDR3 size: 15 residues. CDR3 residues: CASSIGHPLDVEQYF. CDR3 coding DNA: TGTGCCAGTAGTATTGGGCACCCCCTCGACGTGGAGCAGTACTTC.

This chain connects TRBV5-5 to TRBJ2-7; 9 nucleotides match TRBD2. The CDR3 is 14 amino acids. Germline CDR1 SGHKS, CDR2 YYEKEE (reference sequence). Unmatched junction bases numbered 4, after V lost 2 bases and J lost 4 bases. The CDR3 bases are TGTGCCAGCAGCTTTAGCGGGGGAGGTTACGAGCAGTACTTC. Encoded protein: CASSFSGGGYEQYF.

The genes are TRBV6-6 and TRBJ2-7; maybe TRBD2 (6 bases). The V gene lost 4 bases and the J gene lost 1 base, with 17 bases spanning the gap. The CDR3 spans 16 residues. Germline-derived CDR1 and CDR2 are MNHNY and SVGAGI (reference sequence). The CDR3 DNA is TGTGCCAGCAGTTTGGATAGCGGAGGCCTTTCCTACGAGCAGTACTTC. It is translated as CASSLDSGGLSYEQYF.

With respect to this clone: This specimen includes other DNA sequences encoding the same CDR3. The V gene is TRBV7-6, the J gene TRBJ2-7, with TRBD2 matching over 8 bases. The trim removed 1 base at V and 4 bases at J, leaving 3 bases unmatched. The germline V gene has CDR1 SGHVS and CDR2 FNYEAQ. CDR3 length: 14 amino acids. The CDR3 coding sequence is TGTGCCAGCAGCTTAGTTGCGGGGGGATACGAGCAGTACTTC. Its protein product is CASSLVAGGYEQYF. The variable domain in full, with the rest retrieved from reference TRBV7-6 and TRBJ2-7, is GAGVSQSPRYKVTKRGQDVALRCDPISGHVSLYWYRQALGQGPEFLTYFNYEAQQDKSGLPNDRFSAERPEGSISTLTIQRTEQRDSAMYRCASSLVAGGYEQYFGPGTRLTVT.

The chain employs TRBV30 and TRBJ2-1; 10 bases agree with TRBD1. Trimming cost V 0 bases and J 8 bases; bases outside gene matches: 4. CDR1 and CDR2 from the germline V gene are GTSNPN and SVGIG (reference sequence). This CDR3 comprises 14 residues. The DNA of the CDR3 is TGTGCCTGGAGTGTACTAGGGACAGGGGATGAGCAGTTCTTC. Amino acid sequence: CAWSVLGTGDEQFF.

For this clone: This same CDR3 is encoded by further DNA sequences in the sample. The genes are TRBV5-6 and TRBJ2-7, with D maybe TRBD1 (5 bases). V was cut by 2 bases and J by 1 base, with 10 bases left in between. This CDR3 is built from 14 residues. CDR1 and CDR2 from the germline V gene are SGHDT and YYEEEE. The CDR3 nucleotides read TGTGCCAGCAGCTTTAGTACAGGATCCTACGAGCAGTACTTC. Amino acids: CASSFSTGSYEQYF.

The count of this clone is one. Other DNA sequences from this sample encode an identical CDR3 as well. V and J are TRBV9 and TRBJ2-7; the match to TRBD2 covers 8 bases. The CDR3 has 14 residues. The J segment lost 0 bases and the V segment lost 3 bases, leaving 2 bases of the junction unmatched. Germline V lookup: CDR1 SGDLS, CDR2 YYNGEE. CDR3 nucleotides: TGTGCCAGCAGCGCGGGGACTAGCTCCTACGAGCAGTACTTC. It codes for CASSAGTSSYEQYF.

The V call is TRBV30, the J call TRBJ1-3; 11 bases are shared with TRBD1. Germline loops: CDR1 GTSNPN, CDR2 SVGIG (reference sequence). The CDR3 consists of 16 residues. Trimming cost V 3 bases and J 3 bases; bases outside gene matches: 7. The DNA of the CDR3 is TGTGCCTGGAGCCATAGGACAGGGGGCAGTGGAAACACCATATATTTT. This codes for CAWSHRTGGSGNTIYF.